The source of this TCR beta chain is a study of blood T cell repertoires in COVID-19. Seattle cases were enrolled at active infection and followed longitudinally. This CDR3 region has 14 residues. CDR1 and CDR2 from the germline V gene are SGHNT and YYREEE (reference sequence). V dropped 2 bases and J dropped 1 base, with 9 bases sitting between them. The assay was immunoSEQ multiplex PCR, and TCRdb's table has in-frame clones only and misses some. This sample yields 200,000 to 250,000 clones, of which about nine tenths are seen a single time; 2.7% belongs to the top ten. This receptor was identified in a man aged 30 to 45 with COVID-19, enrolled during active disease. The sequenced sample was peripheral blood. V and J are TRBV5-4 and TRBJ1-1, with unresolved D. In nucleotides, the CDR3 is TGTGCCAGCAGCTTACACGTAACGAACACTGAAGCTTTCTTT. It is translated as CASSLHVTNTEAFF.